The 21 T cell receptor beta chains below all came from one sample that was sequenced in a study of blood T cell repertoires in COVID-19. Data came from immunoSEQ multiplex PCR; TCRdb stores just in-frame clones and leaves some out. The sample has about 180,000 clones; about 78% are singletons. Sequencing input: PBMCs or T cells enriched from blood (not recorded which). The receptors shown here come from a woman between 50 and 59 years old who had recovered from COVID-19.

The table lists this clone with a few counts. V usage is TRBV29-1 and J usage is TRBJ1-2; no clear D gene. Trimming removed 3 bases from V and 1 base from J, with 9 bases in between. Germline CDR1 is SQVTM and CDR2 is ANQGSEA. This CDR3 spans 13 amino acids. This CDR3 is CSVEPHYNYGYTF. The CDR3 coding sequence is TGCAGCGTTGAGCCCCACTATAACTATGGCTACACCTTC.

This chain links TRBV18 with TRBJ2-5, with D possibly TRBD2 on 6 matching bases. The CDR3 is made up of 15 amino acids. Looked up from germline, CDR1 is KGHSH and CDR2 is LQKENI. V was trimmed by 5 bases and J by 0 bases, leaving 13 bases between them. Here the CDR3 reads CASSAMAGYQETQYF. The CDR3 DNA reads TGTGCCAGCTCAGCGATGGCGGGGTACCAAGAGACCCAGTACTTC.

J is TRBJ2-1 and V is TRBV18; no firm D call. Trimming took off 0 bases at V and 8 bases at J, with 11 bases between the two ends. This CDR3 spans 14 amino acids. Germline lookup yields CDR1 KGHSH and CDR2 LQKENI. The CDR3 DNA reads as TGTGCCAGCTCACCACCGGTCGGTTTCGATGAGCAGTTCTTC. Translating it yields CASSPPVGFDEQFF. The whole variable domain, remainder taken from reference TRBV18 and TRBJ2-1, is NAGVMQNPRHLVRRRGQEARLRCSPMKGHSHVYWYRQLPEEGLKFMVYLQKENIIDESGMPKERFSAEFPKEGPSILRIQQVVRGDSAAYFCASSPPVGFDEQFFGPGTRLTVL.

The rearrangement joins TRBV25-1 to TRBJ2-3; the match to TRBD1 covers 8 bases. The CDR3 is 16 residues long. CDR1 MGHDK and CDR2 SYGVNS come from the germline V gene. Trimming removed 3 bases from V and 1 base from J; junction bases left unmatched: 6. This chain's CDR3 is CASSDRQGTRTDTQYF. The CDR3 DNA reads TGTGCCAGCAGTGACCGACAGGGGACCCGCACAGATACGCAGTATTTT.

This clone came up many times. The chain couples TRBV6-2 or TRBV6-3 to TRBJ2-7, with 14 bases aligning to TRBD2. The J segment lost 5 bases and the V segment lost 5 bases, leaving 11 bases of the junction unmatched. The CDR3 totals 17 residues. CDR1 and CDR2 (germline): MNHEY, SVGEGT. The chain's CDR3 is CASSLGTSGRWSDEQYF. The CDR3, as DNA: TGTGCCAGCAGTCTAGGGACTAGCGGGAGATGGTCCGACGAGCAGTACTTC.

This clone was seen only once. CDR3 DNA sequence: TGTGCCAGCAGCCCTGACGGGGGGGAAGCTTTCTTT. Protein: CASSPDGGEAFF. The gene calls are TRBV7-6 and TRBJ1-1; maybe TRBD1 (5 bases). Trimming removed 5 bases at V and 8 bases at J, with 12 bases between. This CDR3 comprises 12 residues. CDR1 and CDR2 from the germline V gene are SGHVS and FNYEAQ.

The genes are TRBV24-1 and TRBJ2-2, with 10 positions matching TRBD1. With V trimmed by 5 bases and J by 4 bases, 3 bases remained unmatched. This CDR3 has 15 residues. From germline, CDR1 is KGHDR and CDR2 SFDVKD. In DNA, the CDR3 is TGTGCCACCAGTGGCCGGGACAGGGGCACCGGGGAGCTGTTTTTT. Encoded protein: CATSGRDRGTGELFF.

This rearrangement joins TRBV5-6 to TRBJ2-6; 8 nucleotides match TRBD1. The CDR3 runs 15 residues. CDR1 and CDR2 (germline): SGHDT, YYEEEE. Trimming at V came to 4 bases and at J to 2 bases, leaving 2 bases not matched to a gene. CDR3 sequence reads: CASSGQGAGANVLTF. CDR3 coding DNA: TGTGCCAGCAGCGGACAGGGCGCTGGGGCCAACGTCCTGACTTTC.

This chain joins TRBV7-8 and TRBJ2-5; 11 nucleotides match TRBD1. Germline V lookup: CDR1 SGHVS, CDR2 FQNEAQ. The CDR3 covers 20 residues. Trimming took 1 base from V and 3 from J; bases not matched to a gene: 16. The CDR3 DNA reads as TGTGCCAGCAGCTTAGTTTTGGGACAGGGGGTGGAATTTTATGAAGAGACCCAGTACTTC. It is translated as CASSLVLGQGVEFYEETQYF. The whole variable domain, filled in from reference TRBV7-8 and TRBJ2-5, reads GAGVSQSPRYKVAKRGQDVALRCDPISGHVSLFWYQQALGQGPEFLTYFQNEAQLDKSGLPSDRFFAERPEGSVSTLKIQRTQQEDSAVYLCASSLVLGQGVEFYEETQYFGPGTRLLVL.

The chain employs TRBV19 and TRBJ2-3; 11 nucleotides agree with TRBD2. V trimming: 5 bases; J trimming: 1 base; junction bases outside the gene matches: 2. Germline CDR1 reads LNHDA; CDR2 reads SQIVND (reference sequence). The CDR3 sequence is 15 residues long. CDR3 bases: TGTGCCAGTAGTGGGACTAGCGGACGCACAGATACGCAGTATTTT. This sequence encodes CASSGTSGRTDTQYF.

This clone appeared once. This chain links TRBV24-1 with TRBJ2-7; D is perhaps TRBD2 (6 bases). V was cut by 1 base and J by 2 bases, with 11 bases left in between. Germline-derived CDR1 and CDR2 are KGHDR and SFDVKD. The CDR3 spans 15 residues. The CDR3 coding sequence is TGTGCCACCAGTGATTTAGTGGGGGGAACCTACGAGCAGTACTTC. Translated: CATSDLVGGTYEQYF.

The chain couples TRBV6-4 to TRBJ2-2, with TRBD2 as a possible D gene (5 bases). V was trimmed by 2 bases and J by 4 bases, leaving 8 bases between them. Germline-derived CDR1 and CDR2 are MRHNA and SNTAGT. This CDR3 contains 14 residues. The CDR3 protein is CASSDPTSTGELFF. As DNA, the CDR3 is TGTGCCAGCAGTGACCCTACTAGCACCGGGGAGCTGTTTTTT.

The chain has TRBV28 and TRBJ2-5; possibly TRBD2 for D (6 bases). Trimming took 5 bases from V and 2 from J, leaving 15 bases between them. The CDR3 has 15 amino acids. Germline-derived CDR1 and CDR2 are MDHEN and SYDVKM. CDR3 bases: TGTGCCAGCAGTCCCGGGACCGCGGGGCAAGAGACCCAGTACTTC. Its protein is CASSPGTAGQETQYF. The full variable domain, rest sourced from reference TRBV28 and TRBJ2-5, is DVKVTQSSRYLVKRTGEKVFLECVQDMDHENMFWYRQDPGLGLRLIYFSYDVKMKEKGDIPEGYSVSREKKERFSLILESASTNQTSMYLCASSPGTAGQETQYFGPGTRLLVL.

This clone was found once. The V and J genes are TRBV19 and TRBJ2-2, with a possible D match to TRBD2 (6 bases). Germline CDR1 LNHDA, CDR2 SQIVND (reference sequence). This CDR3 has 13 residues. The germline V and J ends were trimmed by 1 base and 7 bases, with 7 bases remaining between them. CDR3 nucleotides: TGTGCCAGTAGTATAGCCGGGGGCGGGGAGCTGTTTTTT. This translates into CASSIAGGGELFF. Filled out from reference TRBV19 and TRBJ2-2, the complete variable domain reads DGGITQSPKYLFRKEGQNVTLSCEQNLNHDAMYWYRQDPGQGLRLIYYSQIVNDFQKGDIAEGYSVSREKKESFPLTVTSAQKNPTAFYLCASSIAGGGELFFGEGSRLTVL.

This chain joins TRBV3-1 (or the pseudogene TRBV3-2) and TRBJ1-1, with 8 positions matching TRBD1. V dropped 6 bases and J dropped 2; count of bases not matched to a gene: 5. The CDR3 extends over 14 amino acids. Germline assignment: CDR1 LGHDT and CDR2 YNNKEL (reference sequence). The CDR3 spells CASSHTGGNTEAFF. For the CDR3, the DNA is TGTGCCAGCAGTCATACAGGGGGAAACACTGAAGCTTTCTTT.

The J gene is TRBJ1-5, the V gene TRBV2; 9 bases agree with TRBD1. V was clipped by 4 bases and J by 6 bases; unmatched bases: 4. The CDR3 spans 14 residues. Looked up from germline, CDR1 is SNHLY and CDR2 is FYNNEI. This chain's CDR3 is CASSVGTGSQPQHF. The CDR3 nucleotides are TGTGCCAGCAGTGTCGGGACAGGGTCTCAGCCCCAGCATTTT. The full variable domain, in which reference TRBV2 and TRBJ1-5 provide the parts outside the CDR3, is EPEVTQTPSHQVTQMGQEVILRCVPISNHLYFYWYRQILGQKVEFLVSFYNNEISEKSEIFDDQFSVERPDGSNFTLKIRSTKLEDSAMYFCASSVGTGSQPQHFGDGTRLSIL.

The chain has TRBV5-1 and TRBJ1-1; 8 bases agree with TRBD1. The CDR3 contains 15 residues. Germline V gives CDR1 SGHRS, CDR2 YFSETQ. The V gene end was trimmed by 6 bases and the J gene end by 3 bases; junction bases not matched to a gene: 10. The CDR3, as DNA: TGCGCCAGCAAGTTCCAGGGGGCGGAGGACACTGAAGCTTTCTTT. Translated, it gives CASKFQGAEDTEAFF.

This chain connects TRBV5-6 to TRBJ2-4, with unresolved D. The germline V gene encodes CDR1 SGHDT and CDR2 YYEEEE. V was clipped by 1 base and J by 6 bases, with 11 bases between them. This CDR3 has 14 amino acids. CDR3 sequence reads: CASSLSAFLNIQYF. The CDR3 nucleotides are TGTGCCAGCAGCTTGAGTGCGTTCCTAAACATTCAGTACTTC. The full variable domain, in which reference TRBV5-6 and TRBJ2-4 provide the parts outside the CDR3, is DAGVTQSPTHLIKTRGQQVTLRCSPKSGHDTVSWYQQALGQGPQFIFQYYEEEERQRGNFPDRFSGHQFPNYSSELNVNALLLGDSALYLCASSLSAFLNIQYFGAGTRLSVL.

The count of this clone is one. The genes are TRBV6-5 and TRBJ1-5; D unresolved. The CDR3 is made up of 14 amino acids. The ends were cut back, 6 bases at V and 2 bases at J, with 11 bases in the middle. Germline V gene data show CDR1 as MNHEY and CDR2 as SVGAGI. CDR3 region: CASRSLLGNQPQHF. The CDR3 bases are TGTGCCAGCAGATCTCTTCTCGGCAATCAGCCCCAGCATTTT.

The chain uses TRBV11-3 and TRBJ2-1; D unclear. The germline V gene encodes CDR1 SGHNT and CDR2 YENEEA. V was cut by 2 bases and J by 4 bases, with 6 bases left in between. There are 13 residues in the CDR3. In DNA form, the CDR3 reads TGTGCCAGCAGCTTATCCGAGTACAATGAGCAGTTCTTC. Protein sequence: CASSLSEYNEQFF.

The rearrangement uses TRBV9 and TRBJ1-3; 7 bases are a match to TRBD1. There are 15 residues in the CDR3. J gave up 0 bases and V 3 bases, and 3 bases lay outside the gene matches. From germline, CDR1 is SGDLS and CDR2 YYNGEE. DNA for the CDR3: TGTGCCAGCAGCGAACAGGGGATCTCTGGAAACACCATATATTTT. This gives the protein CASSEQGISGNTIYF.